Each of the 5 T cell receptor beta chains below was sequenced from the same sample in a study of cytomegalovirus exposure and HLA in healthy donors. The PCR made use of 60 Vbeta and 13 Jbeta primers. The method was immunoSEQ multiplex PCR; TCRdb's version includes in-frame clones alone and lacks a portion of them. The sample has some 130,000 clones; approximately 83% are singletons. The specimen sequenced was PBMCs. These receptors were obtained from a girl aged 2 to 9 in good health and CMV-seronegative.

J is TRBJ2-7 and V is TRBV7-2; 8 bases map to TRBD1. Germline V gene lookup returns CDR1 SGHTA and CDR2 FQGNSA. The V segment lost 5 bases and the J segment 5 bases; nucleotides outside the gene matches: 8. This CDR3 has 14 residues. DNA of the CDR3: TGTGCCAGCAGCCTCGGACAGGGTACTCACGAGCAGTACTTC. It is translated as CASSLGQGTHEQYF.

This chain joins TRBV19 and TRBJ1-1; the match to TRBD1 covers 7 bases. Germline V gene sequence: CDR1 LNHDA, CDR2 SQIVND (reference sequence). The length of the CDR3 is 14 residues. The V gene end was trimmed by 4 bases and the J gene end by 4 bases; junction bases not matched to a gene: 6. The CDR3 coding sequence is TGTGCCAGTAGTACCTCCTGGGACAGCACTGAAGCTTTCTTT. Translation gives CASSTSWDSTEAFF.

The chain has TRBV4-2 and TRBJ2-7; D not resolved. There are 13 residues in the CDR3. V lost 0 bases, J lost 10 bases, and 13 bases lay in between. In germline, CDR1 is LGHNA, CDR2 YNFKEQ. Written as DNA, the CDR3 is TGTGCCAGCAGCCAAGATCGGCAGACTCCCCAGTACTTC. Translated, it gives CASSQDRQTPQYF.

Remarks on this clone: The junction shows a germline mismatch at one end, possibly a read error. Other DNA sequences within the sample encode an identical CDR3. The V and J genes are TRBV14 and TRBJ2-5; D tentatively fits TRBD1 or TRBD2 (5 bases each). Germline assignment: CDR1 SGHDN and CDR2 FVKESK. The CDR3 is made up of 16 amino acids. CDR3 residues: CASSQGNVRAGETQYF. In DNA, the CDR3 is TGTGCCAGTAGCCAGGGAAATGTGAGGGCTGGAGAGACCCAGTACTTC.

The chain joins TRBV6-4 to TRBJ2-1, with 10 bases aligning to TRBD2. Per germline, CDR1 MRHNA and CDR2 SNTAGT. V was pared by 3 bases and J by 9 bases, with 8 bases of the junction left unmatched. The CDR3 length is 15 residues. The CDR3 coding sequence is TGTGCCAGCAGTGATAGGGCTAGCGGGGGACGTGAGCAGTTCTTC. This gives the protein CASSDRASGGREQFF.